This TCR beta chain was documented in a study of blood T cell repertoires in COVID-19. Overall study context: In each case, the material was cDNA or gDNA derived from T cells, B-cell-depleted T cells, or PBMCs.

The length of the CDR3 is 15 residues. Germline CDR1 and CDR2: SGHNT and YENEEA. V trimming: 5 bases; J trimming: 6 bases; junction bases outside the gene matches: 5. Assay: immunoSEQ multiplex PCR; the TCRdb copy retains only in-frame clones and omits some. The sample includes around 400,000 clones, around nine tenths of them seen just once. This clone was seen only once. The V gene is TRBV11-3, the J gene TRBJ2-1; TRBD2 aligns across 12 bases. The source is a woman younger than 45 who had recovered from COVID-19. Sequenced: PBMCs or T cells enriched from blood (not recorded which). CDR3 amino acids: CASSLAGGMTNEQFF. In DNA, the CDR3 is TGTGCCAGCAGCCTAGCGGGGGGGATGACCAATGAGCAGTTCTTC.